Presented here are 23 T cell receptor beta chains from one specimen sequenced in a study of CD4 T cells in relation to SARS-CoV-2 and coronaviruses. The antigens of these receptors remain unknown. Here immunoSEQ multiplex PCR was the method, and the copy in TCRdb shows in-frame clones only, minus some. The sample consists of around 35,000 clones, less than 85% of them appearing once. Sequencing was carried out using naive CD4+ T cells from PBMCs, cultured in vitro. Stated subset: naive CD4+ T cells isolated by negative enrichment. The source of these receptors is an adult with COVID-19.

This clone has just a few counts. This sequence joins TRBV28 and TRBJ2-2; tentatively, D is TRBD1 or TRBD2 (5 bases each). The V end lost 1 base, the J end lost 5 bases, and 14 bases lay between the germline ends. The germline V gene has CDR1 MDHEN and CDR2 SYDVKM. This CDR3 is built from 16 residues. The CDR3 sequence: CASSLLGDGRTGELFF. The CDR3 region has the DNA TGTGCCAGCAGTTTATTAGGGGACGGAAGGACCGGGGAGCTGTTTTTT. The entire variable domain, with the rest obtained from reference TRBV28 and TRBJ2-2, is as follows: DVKVTQSSRYLVKRTGEKVFLECVQDMDHENMFWYRQDPGLGLRLIYFSYDVKMKEKGDIPEGYSVSREKKERFSLILESASTNQTSMYLCASSLLGDGRTGELFFGEGSRLTVL.

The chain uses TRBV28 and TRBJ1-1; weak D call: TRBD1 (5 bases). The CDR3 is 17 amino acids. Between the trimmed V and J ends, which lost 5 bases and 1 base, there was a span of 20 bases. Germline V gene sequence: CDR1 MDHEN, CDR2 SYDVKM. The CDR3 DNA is TGTGCCAGCAGTCGACAGATATGGACCGTCCCGAACACTGAAGCTTTCTTT. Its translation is CASSRQIWTVPNTEAFF.

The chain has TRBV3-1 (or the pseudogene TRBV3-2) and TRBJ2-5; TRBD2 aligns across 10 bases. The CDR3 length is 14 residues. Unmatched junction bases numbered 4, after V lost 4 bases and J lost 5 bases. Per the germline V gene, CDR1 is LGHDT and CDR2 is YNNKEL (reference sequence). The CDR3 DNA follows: TGTGCCAGCAGCCCCAGCGGGAGGGCGGAGACCCAGTACTTC. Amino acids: CASSPSGRAETQYF.

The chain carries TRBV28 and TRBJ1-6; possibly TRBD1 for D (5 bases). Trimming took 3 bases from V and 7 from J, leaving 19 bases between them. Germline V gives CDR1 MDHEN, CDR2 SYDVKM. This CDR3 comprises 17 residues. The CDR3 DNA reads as TGTGCCAGCAGTTTCCTACCTCGGGGCAAGGGGAATTCACCCCTCCACTTT. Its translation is CASSFLPRGKGNSPLHF.

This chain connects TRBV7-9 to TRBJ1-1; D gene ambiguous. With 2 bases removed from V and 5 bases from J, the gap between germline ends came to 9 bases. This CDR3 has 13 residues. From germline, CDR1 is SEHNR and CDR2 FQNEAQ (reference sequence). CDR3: CASSLSGNTEAFF. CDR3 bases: TGTGCCAGCAGCTTATCTGGGAATACTGAAGCTTTCTTT.

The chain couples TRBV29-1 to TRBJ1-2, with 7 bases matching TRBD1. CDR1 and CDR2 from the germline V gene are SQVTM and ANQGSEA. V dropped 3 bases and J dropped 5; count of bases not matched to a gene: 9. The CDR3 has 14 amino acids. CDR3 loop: CSVERGTDIYGYTF. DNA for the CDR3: TGCAGCGTTGAGCGGGGGACAGACATTTATGGCTACACCTTC.

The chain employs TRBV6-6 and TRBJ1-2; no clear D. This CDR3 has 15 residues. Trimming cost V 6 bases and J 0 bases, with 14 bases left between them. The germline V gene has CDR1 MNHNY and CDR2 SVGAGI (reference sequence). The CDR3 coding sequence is TGTGCCAGCAGCTTGGACGGTAACTCTAACTATGGCTACACCTTC. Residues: CASSLDGNSNYGYTF.

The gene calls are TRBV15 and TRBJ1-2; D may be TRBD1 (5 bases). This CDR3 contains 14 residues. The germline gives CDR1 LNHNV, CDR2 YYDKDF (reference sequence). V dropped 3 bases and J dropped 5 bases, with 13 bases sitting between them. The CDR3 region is CATSRSQGGYGYTF. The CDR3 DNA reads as TGTGCCACCAGCAGGTCCCAGGGTGGGTATGGCTACACCTTC.

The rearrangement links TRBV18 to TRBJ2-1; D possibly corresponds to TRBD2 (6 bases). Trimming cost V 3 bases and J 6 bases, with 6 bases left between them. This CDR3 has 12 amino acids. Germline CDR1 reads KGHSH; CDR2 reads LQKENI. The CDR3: CASSPGSNEQFF. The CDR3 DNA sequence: TGTGCCAGCTCACCCGGGAGCAATGAGCAGTTCTTC.

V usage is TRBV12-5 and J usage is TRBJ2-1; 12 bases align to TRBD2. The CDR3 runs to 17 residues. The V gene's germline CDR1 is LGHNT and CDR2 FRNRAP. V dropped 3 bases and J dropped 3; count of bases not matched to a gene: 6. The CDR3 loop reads CASGLATGLAGYNEQFF. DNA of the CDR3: TGTGCTAGTGGTTTAGCCACGGGACTAGCGGGCTACAATGAGCAGTTCTTC. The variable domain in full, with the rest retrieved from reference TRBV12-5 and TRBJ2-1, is DARVTQTPRHKVTEMGQEVTMRCQPILGHNTVFWYRQTMMQGLELLAYFRNRAPLDDSGMPKDRFSAEMPDATLATLKIQPSEPRDSAVYFCASGLATGLAGYNEQFFGPGTRLTVL.

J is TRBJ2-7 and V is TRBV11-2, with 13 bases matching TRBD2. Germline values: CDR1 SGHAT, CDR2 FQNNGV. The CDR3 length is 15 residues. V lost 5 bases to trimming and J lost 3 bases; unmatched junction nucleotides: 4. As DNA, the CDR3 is TGTGCCAGCAGCCACGGGACTAGCGGGAACTACGAGCAGTACTTC. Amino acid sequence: CASSHGTSGNYEQYF.

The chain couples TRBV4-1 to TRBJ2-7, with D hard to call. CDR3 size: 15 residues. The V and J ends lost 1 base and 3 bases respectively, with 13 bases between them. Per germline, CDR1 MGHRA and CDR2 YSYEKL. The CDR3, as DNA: TGCGCCAGCAGCCAAGTCTATGGGCTGAACTACGAGCAGTACTTC. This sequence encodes CASSQVYGLNYEQYF.

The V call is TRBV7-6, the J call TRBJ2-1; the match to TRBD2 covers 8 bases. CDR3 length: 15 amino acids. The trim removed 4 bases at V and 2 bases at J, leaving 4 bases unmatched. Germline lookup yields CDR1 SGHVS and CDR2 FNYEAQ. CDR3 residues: CASSSSGLAYNEQFF. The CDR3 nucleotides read TGTGCCAGCAGCTCCTCGGGACTAGCCTACAATGAGCAGTTCTTC.

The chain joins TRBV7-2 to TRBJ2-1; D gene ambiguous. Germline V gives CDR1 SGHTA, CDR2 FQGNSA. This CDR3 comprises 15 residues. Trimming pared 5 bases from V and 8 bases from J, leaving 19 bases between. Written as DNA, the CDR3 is TGTGCCAGCAGCGCTCCGAGCGCGATATTCCATGAGCAGTTCTTC. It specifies CASSAPSAIFHEQFF.

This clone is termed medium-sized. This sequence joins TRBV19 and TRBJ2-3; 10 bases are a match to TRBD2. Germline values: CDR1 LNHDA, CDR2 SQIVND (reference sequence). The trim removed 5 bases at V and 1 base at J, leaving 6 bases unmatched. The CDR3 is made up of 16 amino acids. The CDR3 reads CASSPLAGEGTDTQYF. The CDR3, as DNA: TGTGCCAGTAGTCCTCTAGCGGGAGAGGGCACAGATACGCAGTATTTT.

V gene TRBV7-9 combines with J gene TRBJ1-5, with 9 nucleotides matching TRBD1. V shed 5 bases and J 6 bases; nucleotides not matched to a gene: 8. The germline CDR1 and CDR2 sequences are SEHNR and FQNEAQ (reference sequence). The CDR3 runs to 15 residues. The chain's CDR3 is CASSPTGGEIQPQHF. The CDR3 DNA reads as TGTGCCAGCAGCCCCACAGGGGGCGAGATTCAGCCCCAGCATTTT. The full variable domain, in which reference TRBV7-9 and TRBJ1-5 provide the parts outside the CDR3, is DTGVSQNPRHKITKRGQNVTFRCDPISEHNRLYWYRQTLGQGPEFLTYFQNEAQLEKSRLLSDRFSAERPKGSFSTLEIQRTEQGDSAMYLCASSPTGGEIQPQHFGDGTRLSIL.

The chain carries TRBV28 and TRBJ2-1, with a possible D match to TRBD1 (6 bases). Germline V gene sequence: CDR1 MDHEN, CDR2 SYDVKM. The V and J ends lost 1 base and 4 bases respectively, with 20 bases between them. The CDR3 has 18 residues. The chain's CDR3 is CASSLSSWWDQGYNEQFF. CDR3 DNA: TGTGCCAGCAGTTTATCTAGTTGGTGGGACCAGGGGTACAATGAGCAGTTCTTC.

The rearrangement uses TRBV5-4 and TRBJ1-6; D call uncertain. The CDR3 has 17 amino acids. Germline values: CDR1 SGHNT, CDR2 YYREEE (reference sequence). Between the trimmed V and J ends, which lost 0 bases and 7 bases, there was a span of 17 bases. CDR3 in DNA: TGTGCCAGCAGCTTGGCAAACGCGGTGGGAACGAATTCACCCCTCCACTTT. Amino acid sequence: CASSLANAVGTNSPLHF.

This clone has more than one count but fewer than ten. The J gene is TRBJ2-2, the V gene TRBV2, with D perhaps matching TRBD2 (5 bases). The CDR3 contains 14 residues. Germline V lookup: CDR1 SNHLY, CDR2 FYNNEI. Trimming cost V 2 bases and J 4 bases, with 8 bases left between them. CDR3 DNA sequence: TGTGCCAGCAGTGAAAAGGACTTCACCGGGGAGCTGTTTTTT. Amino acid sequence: CASSEKDFTGELFF.

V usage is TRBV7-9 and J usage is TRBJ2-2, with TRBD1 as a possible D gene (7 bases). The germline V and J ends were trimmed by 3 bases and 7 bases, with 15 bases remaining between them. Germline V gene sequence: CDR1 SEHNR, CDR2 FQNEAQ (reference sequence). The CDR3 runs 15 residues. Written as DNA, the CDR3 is TGTGCCAGCAGCTTCCAGCCAGGGGGAGGCGGGGAGCTGTTTTTT. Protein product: CASSFQPGGGGELFF.

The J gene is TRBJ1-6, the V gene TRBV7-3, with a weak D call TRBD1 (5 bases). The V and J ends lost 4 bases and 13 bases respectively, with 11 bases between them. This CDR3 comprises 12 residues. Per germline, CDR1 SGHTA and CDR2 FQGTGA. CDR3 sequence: CASSSAAGPLHF. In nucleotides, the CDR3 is TGTGCCAGCAGCTCGGCTGCAGGGCCCCTCCACTTT.

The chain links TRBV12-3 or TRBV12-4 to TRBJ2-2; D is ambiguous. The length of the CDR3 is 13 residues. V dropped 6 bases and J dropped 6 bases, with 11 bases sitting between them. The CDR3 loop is CASSHLRSGELFF. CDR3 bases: TGTGCCAGCAGCCATCTTCGGTCCGGGGAGCTGTTTTTT.

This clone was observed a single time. CDR3 DNA: TGTGCCAGCAGTGAGACTCATAACCAAGAGACCCAGTACTTC. Amino acids: CASSETHNQETQYF. The chain is built from TRBV2 and TRBJ2-5; D unclear. Germline CDR1 and CDR2: SNHLY and FYNNEI. This CDR3 has 14 amino acids. V was trimmed by 3 bases and J by 0 bases, leaving 8 bases between them.